The clone carrying this T cell receptor beta chain was seen at least ten times. The data originate from a study of CD8 T cells in ankylosing spondylitis. Libraries of TCR beta came from quantitative 5'-RACE with molecular barcodes. TCRdb independently ran MiXCR on the 5' RACE reads; one entry per CDR3 protein. The sample yields 80,000 to 100,000 distinct CDR3 sequences, 8.8% seen once. Trimming took off 0 bases at V and 6 bases at J, with 14 bases between the two ends. There are 16 residues in the CDR3. Germline V CDR1 and CDR2: LGHNA, YNFKEQ. The sequenced sample consisted of blood, either unsorted or a sorted T cell fraction (not recorded which). This TCR was recovered from a male donor with ankylosing spondylitis or in good health (not recorded which). V and J are TRBV4-2 and TRBJ2-2, with D possibly matching TRBD1 (6 bases). CDR3 protein: CASSQDRTVYSGELFF. The DNA for the CDR3 is TGTGCCAGCAGCCAAGATAGGACAGTATACTCCGGGGAGCTGTTTTTT.